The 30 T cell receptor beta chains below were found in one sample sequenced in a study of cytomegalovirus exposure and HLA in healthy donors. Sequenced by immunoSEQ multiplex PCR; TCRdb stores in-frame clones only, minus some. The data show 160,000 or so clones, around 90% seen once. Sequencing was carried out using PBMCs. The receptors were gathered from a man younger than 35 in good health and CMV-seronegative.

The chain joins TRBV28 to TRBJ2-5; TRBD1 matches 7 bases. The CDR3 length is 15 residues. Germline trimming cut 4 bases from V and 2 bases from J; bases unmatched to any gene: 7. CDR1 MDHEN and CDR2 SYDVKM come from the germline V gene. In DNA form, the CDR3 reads TGTGCCAGCAGTTCCGGGACAGCGATACAAGAGACCCAGTACTTC. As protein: CASSSGTAIQETQYF.

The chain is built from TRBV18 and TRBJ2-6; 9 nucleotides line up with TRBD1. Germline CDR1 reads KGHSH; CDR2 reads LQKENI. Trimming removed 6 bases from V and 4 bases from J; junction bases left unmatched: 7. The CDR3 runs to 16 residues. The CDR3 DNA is TGTGCCAGCTCGCAGGGACAGGGTCCCGGGGCCAACGTCCTGACTTTC. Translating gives CASSQGQGPGANVLTF.

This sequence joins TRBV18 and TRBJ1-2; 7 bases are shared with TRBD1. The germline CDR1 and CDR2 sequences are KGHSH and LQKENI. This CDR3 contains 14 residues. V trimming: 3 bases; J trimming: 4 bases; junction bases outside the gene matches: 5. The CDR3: CASSPGTEVYGYTF. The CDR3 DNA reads TGTGCCAGCTCACCGGGGACAGAGGTCTATGGCTACACCTTC.

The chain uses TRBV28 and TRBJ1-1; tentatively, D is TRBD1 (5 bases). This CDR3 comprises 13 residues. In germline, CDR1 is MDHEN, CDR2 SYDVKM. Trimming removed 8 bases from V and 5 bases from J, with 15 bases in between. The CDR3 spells CASHAGPGTEAFF. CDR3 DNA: TGTGCCAGCCATGCGGGGCCGGGGACTGAAGCTTTCTTT.

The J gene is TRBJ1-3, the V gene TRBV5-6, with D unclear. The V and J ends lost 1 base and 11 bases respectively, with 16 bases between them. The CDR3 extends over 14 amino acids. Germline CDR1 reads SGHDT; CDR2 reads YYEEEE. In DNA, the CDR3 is TGTGCCAGCAGCTTGAAGGCCGGGTTTACTGCCATATATTTT. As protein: CASSLKAGFTAIYF. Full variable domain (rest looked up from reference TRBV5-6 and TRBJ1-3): DAGVTQSPTHLIKTRGQQVTLRCSPKSGHDTVSWYQQALGQGPQFIFQYYEEEERQRGNFPDRFSGHQFPNYSSELNVNALLLGDSALYLCASSLKAGFTAIYFGEGSWLTVV.

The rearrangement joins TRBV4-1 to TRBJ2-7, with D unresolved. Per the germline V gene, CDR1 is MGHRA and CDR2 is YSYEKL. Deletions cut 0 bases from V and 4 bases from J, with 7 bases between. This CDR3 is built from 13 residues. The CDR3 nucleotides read TGCGCCAGCAGCCAAGATGACGGGTACGAGCAGTACTTC. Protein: CASSQDDGYEQYF.

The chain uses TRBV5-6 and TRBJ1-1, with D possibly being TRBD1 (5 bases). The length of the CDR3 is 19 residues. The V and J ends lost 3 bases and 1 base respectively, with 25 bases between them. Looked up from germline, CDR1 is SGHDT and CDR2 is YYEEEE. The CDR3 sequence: CASSSTSQGPRAENTEAFF. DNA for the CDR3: TGTGCCAGCAGCTCTACCTCCCAGGGTCCTAGAGCCGAGAACACTGAAGCTTTCTTT.

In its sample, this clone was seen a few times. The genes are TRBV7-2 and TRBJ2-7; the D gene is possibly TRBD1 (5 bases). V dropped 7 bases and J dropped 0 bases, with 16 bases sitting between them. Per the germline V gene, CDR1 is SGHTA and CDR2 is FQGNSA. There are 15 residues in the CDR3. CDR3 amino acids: CASIRTGGNSYEQYF. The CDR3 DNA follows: TGTGCCAGCATCCGTACAGGCGGAAACTCCTACGAGCAGTACTTC.

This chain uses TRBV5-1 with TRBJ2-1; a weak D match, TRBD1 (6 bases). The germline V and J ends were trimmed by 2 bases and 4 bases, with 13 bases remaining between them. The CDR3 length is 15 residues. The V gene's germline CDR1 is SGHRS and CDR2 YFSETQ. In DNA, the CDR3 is TGCGCCAGCAGCTTAATGGGGGCAGCGTACAATGAGCAGTTCTTC. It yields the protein CASSLMGAAYNEQFF.

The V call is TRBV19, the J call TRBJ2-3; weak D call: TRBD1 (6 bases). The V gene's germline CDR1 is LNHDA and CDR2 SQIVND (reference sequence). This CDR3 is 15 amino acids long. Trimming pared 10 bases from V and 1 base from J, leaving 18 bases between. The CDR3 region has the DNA TGTGCCACCAAACCGGGACATTTACGCACAGATACGCAGTATTTT. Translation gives CATKPGHLRTDTQYF.

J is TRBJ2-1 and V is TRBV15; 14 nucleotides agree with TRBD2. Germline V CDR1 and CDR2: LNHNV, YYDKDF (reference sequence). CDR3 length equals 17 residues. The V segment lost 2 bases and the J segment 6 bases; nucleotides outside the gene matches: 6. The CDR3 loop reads CATSRRPGTSGSNEQFF. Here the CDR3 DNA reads TGTGCCACCAGCAGACGCCCCGGGACTAGCGGGAGCAATGAGCAGTTCTTC.

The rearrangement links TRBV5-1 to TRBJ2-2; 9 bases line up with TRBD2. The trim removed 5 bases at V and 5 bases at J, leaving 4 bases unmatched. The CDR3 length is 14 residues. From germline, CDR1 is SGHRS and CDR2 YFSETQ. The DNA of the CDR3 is TGCGCCAGCAGTTCTAGCGGGACGACCGGGGAGCTGTTTTTT. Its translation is CASSSSGTTGELFF.

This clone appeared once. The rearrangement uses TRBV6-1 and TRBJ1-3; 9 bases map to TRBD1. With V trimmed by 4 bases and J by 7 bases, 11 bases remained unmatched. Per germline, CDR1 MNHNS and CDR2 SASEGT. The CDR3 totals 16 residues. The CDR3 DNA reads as TGTGCCAGCAGTGGAATCGGGACAGGGCTAGGGAACACCATATATTTT. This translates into CASSGIGTGLGNTIYF.

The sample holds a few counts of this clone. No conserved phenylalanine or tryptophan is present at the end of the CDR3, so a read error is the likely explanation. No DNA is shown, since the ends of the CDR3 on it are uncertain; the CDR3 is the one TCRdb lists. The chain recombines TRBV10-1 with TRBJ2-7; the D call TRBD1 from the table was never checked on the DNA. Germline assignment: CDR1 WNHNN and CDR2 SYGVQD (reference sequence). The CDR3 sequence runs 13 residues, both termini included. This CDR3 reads CASSESRGGMWAI.

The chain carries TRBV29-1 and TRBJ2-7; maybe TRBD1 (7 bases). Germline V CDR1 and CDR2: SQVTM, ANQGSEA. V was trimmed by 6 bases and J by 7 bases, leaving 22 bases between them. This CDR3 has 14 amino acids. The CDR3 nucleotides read TGCAGCGTCTTGCCGGGACTCAGGGGGGAAGAGCAGTACTTC. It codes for CSVLPGLRGEEQYF.

CDR3 amino acids: CASRGGPGFTYEQYF. As DNA, the CDR3 is TGTGCCAGTAGGGGGGGTCCAGGTTTCACCTACGAGCAGTACTTC. This chain uses TRBV19 with TRBJ2-7; weak D call: TRBD2 (6 bases). Trimming stripped 6 bases from V and 2 bases from J, with 17 bases between. Per the germline V gene, CDR1 is LNHDA and CDR2 is SQIVND (reference sequence). The CDR3 is 15 amino acids.

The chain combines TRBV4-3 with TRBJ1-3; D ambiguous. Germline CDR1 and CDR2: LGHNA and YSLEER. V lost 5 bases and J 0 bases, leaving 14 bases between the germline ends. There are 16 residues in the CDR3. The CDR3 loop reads CASSLVFGLSGNTIYF. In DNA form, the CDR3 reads TGCGCCAGCAGCTTAGTTTTTGGGCTCTCTGGAAACACCATATATTTT.

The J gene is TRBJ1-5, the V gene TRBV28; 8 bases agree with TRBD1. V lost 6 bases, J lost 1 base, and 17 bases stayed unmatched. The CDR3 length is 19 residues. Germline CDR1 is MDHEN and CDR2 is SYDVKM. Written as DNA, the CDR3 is TGTGCCAGCAGCCCTTACGGACAGGGACGGATCGGGAGCAATCAGCCCCAGCATTTT. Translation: CASSPYGQGRIGSNQPQHF.

CDR3 bases: TGTGCCAGCACCCGTGGGACAACGAACACCGGGGAGCTGTTTTTT. Its translation is CASTRGTTNTGELFF. The chain carries TRBV7-9 and TRBJ2-2, with a tentative D call TRBD1 (6 bases). The V end was cut by 7 bases, the J end by 0 bases, with 12 bases between. This CDR3 comprises 15 residues. CDR1 and CDR2 (germline): SEHNR, FQNEAQ (reference sequence).

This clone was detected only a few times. The CDR3 sequence: CASRTGSQPQHF. DNA for the CDR3: TGTGCCAGCAGGACAGGGAGTCAGCCCCAGCATTTT. The V gene is TRBV7-8, the J gene TRBJ1-5; 7 bases map to TRBD1. The CDR3 runs to 12 residues. Germline CDR1 is SGHVS and CDR2 is FQNEAQ. Trimming cost V 6 bases and J 6 bases; bases outside gene matches: 2.

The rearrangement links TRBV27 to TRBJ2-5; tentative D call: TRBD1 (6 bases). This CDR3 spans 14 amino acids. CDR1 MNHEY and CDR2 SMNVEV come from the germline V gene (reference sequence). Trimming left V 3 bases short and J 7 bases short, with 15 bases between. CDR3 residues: CASSFGGPLGTQYF. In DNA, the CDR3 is TGTGCCAGCAGTTTTGGGGGCCCTCTCGGGACCCAGTACTTC.

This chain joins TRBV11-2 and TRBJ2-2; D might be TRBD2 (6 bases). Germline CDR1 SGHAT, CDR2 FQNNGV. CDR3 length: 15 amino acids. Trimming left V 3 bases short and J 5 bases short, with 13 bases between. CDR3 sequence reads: CASSFGTLGTGELFF. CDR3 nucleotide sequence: TGTGCCAGCAGCTTCGGGACTTTGGGGACCGGGGAGCTGTTTTTT.

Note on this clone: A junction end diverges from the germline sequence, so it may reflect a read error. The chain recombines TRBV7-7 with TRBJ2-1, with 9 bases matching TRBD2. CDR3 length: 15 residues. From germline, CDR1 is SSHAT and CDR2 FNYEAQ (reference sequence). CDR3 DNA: TGTGCTAGCAGCTTAGGGCTAGCGGGAAGGGATGAGCAGTTCTTC. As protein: CASSLGLAGRDEQFF.

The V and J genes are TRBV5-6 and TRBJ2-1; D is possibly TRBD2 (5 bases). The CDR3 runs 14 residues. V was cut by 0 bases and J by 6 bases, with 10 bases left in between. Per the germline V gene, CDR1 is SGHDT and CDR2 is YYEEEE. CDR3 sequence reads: CASSLVATFNEQFF. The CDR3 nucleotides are TGTGCCAGCAGCTTGGTAGCGACTTTCAATGAGCAGTTCTTC.

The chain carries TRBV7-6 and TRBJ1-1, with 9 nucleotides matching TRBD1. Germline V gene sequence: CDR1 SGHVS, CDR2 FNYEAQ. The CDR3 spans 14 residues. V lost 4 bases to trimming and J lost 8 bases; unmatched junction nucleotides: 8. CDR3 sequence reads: CASSSRDRAAEAFF. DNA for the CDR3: TGTGCCAGCAGCTCCCGGGACAGGGCGGCAGAAGCTTTCTTT.

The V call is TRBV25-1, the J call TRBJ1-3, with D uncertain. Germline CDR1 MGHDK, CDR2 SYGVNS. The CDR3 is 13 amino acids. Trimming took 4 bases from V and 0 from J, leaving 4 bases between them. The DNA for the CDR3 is TGTGCCAGCAGTGCTAGCTCTGGAAACACCATATATTTT. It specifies CASSASSGNTIYF.

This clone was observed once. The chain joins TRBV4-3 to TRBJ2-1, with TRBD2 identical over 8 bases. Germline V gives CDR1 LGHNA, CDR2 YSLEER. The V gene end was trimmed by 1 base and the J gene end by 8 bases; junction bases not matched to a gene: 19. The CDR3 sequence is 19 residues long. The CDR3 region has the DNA TGCGCCAGCAGCCAAGTTTTCACTAGCGGAAAGGGGGGGTTCCATGAGCAGTTCTTC. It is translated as CASSQVFTSGKGGFHEQFF.

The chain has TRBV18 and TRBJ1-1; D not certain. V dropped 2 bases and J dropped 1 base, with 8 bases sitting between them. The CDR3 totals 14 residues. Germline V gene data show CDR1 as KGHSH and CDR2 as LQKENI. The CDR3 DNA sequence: TGTGCCAGCTCACCAGAGGGCCCGAACACTGAAGCTTTCTTT. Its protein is CASSPEGPNTEAFF.

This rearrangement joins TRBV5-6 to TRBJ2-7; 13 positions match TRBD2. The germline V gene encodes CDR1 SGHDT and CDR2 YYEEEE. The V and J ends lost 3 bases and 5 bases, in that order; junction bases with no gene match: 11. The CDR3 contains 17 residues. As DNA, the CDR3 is TGTGCCAGCAGCTCTACCGGGACTAGCGGGACTACAGACGAGCAGTACTTC. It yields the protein CASSSTGTSGTTDEQYF.

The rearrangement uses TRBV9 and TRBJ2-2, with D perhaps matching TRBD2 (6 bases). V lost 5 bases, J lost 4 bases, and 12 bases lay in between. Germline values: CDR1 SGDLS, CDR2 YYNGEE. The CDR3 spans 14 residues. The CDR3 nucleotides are TGTGCCAGCAGTAAGTGGGAGGCCACCGGGGAGCTGTTTTTT. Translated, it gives CASSKWEATGELFF.